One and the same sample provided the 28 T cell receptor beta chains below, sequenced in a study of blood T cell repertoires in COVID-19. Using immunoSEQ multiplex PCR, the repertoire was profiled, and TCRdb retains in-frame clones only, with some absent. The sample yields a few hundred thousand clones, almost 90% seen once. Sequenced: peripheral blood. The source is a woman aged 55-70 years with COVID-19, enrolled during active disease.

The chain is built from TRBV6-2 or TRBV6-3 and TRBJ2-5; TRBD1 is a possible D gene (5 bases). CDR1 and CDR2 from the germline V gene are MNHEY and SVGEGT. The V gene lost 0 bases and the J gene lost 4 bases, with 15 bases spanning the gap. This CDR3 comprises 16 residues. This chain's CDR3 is CASSYSGDSSGETQYF. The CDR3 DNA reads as TGTGCCAGCAGTTACTCAGGAGACAGCTCGGGAGAGACCCAGTACTTC.

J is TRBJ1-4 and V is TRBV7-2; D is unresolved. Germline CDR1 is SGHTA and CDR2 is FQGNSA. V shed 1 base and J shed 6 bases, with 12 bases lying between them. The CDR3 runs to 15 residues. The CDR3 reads CASSLDRGKDEKLFF. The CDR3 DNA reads TGTGCCAGCAGCTTAGATCGGGGTAAAGATGAAAAACTGTTTTTT.

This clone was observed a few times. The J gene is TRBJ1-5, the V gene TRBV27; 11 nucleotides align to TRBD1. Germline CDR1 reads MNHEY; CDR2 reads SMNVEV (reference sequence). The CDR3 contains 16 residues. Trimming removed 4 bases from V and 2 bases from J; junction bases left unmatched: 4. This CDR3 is CASSWTGGHRNQPQHF. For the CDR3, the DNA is TGTGCCAGCAGTTGGACAGGGGGCCATCGCAATCAGCCCCAGCATTTT.

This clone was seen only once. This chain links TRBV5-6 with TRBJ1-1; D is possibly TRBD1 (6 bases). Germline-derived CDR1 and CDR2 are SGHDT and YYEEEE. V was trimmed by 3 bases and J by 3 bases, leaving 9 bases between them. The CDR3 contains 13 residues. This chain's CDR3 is CASSSDRHTEAFF. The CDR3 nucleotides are TGTGCCAGCAGCTCTGACAGGCACACTGAAGCTTTCTTT.

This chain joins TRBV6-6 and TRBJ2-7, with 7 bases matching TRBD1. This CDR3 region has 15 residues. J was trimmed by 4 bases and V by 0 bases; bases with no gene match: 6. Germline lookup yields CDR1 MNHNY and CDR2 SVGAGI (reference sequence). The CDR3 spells CASSYSGDRSYEQYF. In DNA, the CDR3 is TGTGCCAGCAGTTACTCGGGGGACAGAAGTTACGAGCAGTACTTC.

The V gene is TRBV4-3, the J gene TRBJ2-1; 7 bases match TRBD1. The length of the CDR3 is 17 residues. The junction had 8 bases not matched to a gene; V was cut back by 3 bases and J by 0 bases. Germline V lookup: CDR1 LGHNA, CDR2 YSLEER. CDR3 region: CASSQKDRISSYNEQFF. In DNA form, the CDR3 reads TGCGCCAGCAGCCAGAAGGACAGGATTAGCTCCTACAATGAGCAGTTCTTC.

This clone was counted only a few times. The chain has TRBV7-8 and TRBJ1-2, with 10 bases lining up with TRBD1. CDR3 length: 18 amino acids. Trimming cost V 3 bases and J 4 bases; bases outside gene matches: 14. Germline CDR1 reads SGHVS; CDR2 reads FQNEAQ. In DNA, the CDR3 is TGTGCCAGCAGCTTGCTCCTTGGGACAGGGGTAGGGGTCTATGGCTACACCTTC. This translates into CASSLLLGTGVGVYGYTF.

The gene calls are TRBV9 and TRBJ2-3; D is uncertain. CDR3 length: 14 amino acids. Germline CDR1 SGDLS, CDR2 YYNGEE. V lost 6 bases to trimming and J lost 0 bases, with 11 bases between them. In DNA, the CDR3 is TGTGCCAGCAAGCTTTCCTGGAGCACAGATACGCAGTATTTT. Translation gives CASKLSWSTDTQYF.

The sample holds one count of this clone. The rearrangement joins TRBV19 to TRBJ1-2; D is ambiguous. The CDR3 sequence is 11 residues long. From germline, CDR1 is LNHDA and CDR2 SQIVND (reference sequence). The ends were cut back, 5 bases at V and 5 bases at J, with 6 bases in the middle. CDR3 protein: CASSWEYGYTF. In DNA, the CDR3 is TGTGCCAGTAGTTGGGAGTATGGCTACACCTTC.

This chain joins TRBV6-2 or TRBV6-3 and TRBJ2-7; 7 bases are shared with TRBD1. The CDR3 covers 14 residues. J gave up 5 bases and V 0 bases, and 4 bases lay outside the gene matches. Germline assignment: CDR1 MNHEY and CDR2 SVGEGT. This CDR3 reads CASSYSVTGNEQYF. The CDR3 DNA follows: TGTGCCAGCAGTTACTCGGTGACAGGGAACGAGCAGTACTTC.

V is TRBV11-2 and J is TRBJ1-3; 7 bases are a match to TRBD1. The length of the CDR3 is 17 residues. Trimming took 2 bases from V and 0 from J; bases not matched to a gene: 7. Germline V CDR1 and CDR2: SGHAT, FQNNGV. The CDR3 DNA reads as TGTGCCAGCAGCTTATTCCCGACAGGGTTCTCTGGAAACACCATATATTTT. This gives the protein CASSLFPTGFSGNTIYF.

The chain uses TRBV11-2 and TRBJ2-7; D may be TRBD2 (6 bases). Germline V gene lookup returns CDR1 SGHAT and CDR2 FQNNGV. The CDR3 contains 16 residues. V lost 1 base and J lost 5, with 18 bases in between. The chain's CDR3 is CASSLVYQGGPDEQYF. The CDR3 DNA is TGTGCCAGCAGCTTAGTGTACCAGGGAGGCCCCGACGAGCAGTACTTC.

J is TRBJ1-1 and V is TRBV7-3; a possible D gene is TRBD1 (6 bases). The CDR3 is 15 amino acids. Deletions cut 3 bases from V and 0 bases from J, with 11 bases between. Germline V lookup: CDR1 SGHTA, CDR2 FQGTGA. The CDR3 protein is CASSLTGPLNTEAFF. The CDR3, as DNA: TGTGCCAGCAGCTTGACAGGCCCCCTGAACACTGAAGCTTTCTTT.

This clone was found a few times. CDR3 sequence reads: CASRGHGQGADSNQPQHF. The CDR3 DNA is TGTGCCAGCAGGGGGCATGGACAGGGGGCGGATAGCAATCAGCCCCAGCATTTT. The chain combines TRBV9 with TRBJ1-5; 11 bases align to TRBD1. CDR3 size: 18 residues. The germline gives CDR1 SGDLS, CDR2 YYNGEE. V lost 5 bases, J lost 0 bases, and 10 bases stayed unmatched.

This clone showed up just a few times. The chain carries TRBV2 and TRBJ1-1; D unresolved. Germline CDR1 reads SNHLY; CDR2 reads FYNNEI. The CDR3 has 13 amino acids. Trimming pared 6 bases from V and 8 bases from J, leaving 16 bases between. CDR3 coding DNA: TGTGCCAGCAGGATAGACTTGATTACCGAAGCTTTCTTT. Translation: CASRIDLITEAFF.

The CDR3 loop is CASSQVGQNNSPLHF. The CDR3 nucleotides read TGTGCCAGCAGCCAAGTGGGACAGAATAATTCACCCCTCCACTTT. This rearrangement joins TRBV3-1 (or the pseudogene TRBV3-2) to TRBJ1-6; 7 positions agree with TRBD1. The ends lost 1 base at V and 5 bases at J; junction bases unmatched: 2. Germline V gene lookup returns CDR1 LGHDT and CDR2 YNNKEL (reference sequence). This CDR3 is 15 amino acids long.

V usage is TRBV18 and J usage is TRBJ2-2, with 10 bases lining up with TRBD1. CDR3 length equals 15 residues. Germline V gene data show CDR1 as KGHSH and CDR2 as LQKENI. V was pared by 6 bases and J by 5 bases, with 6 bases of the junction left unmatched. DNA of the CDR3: TGTGCCAGCTCCCGCGGGACAGGGGCTACCGGGGAGCTGTTTTTT. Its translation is CASSRGTGATGELFF.

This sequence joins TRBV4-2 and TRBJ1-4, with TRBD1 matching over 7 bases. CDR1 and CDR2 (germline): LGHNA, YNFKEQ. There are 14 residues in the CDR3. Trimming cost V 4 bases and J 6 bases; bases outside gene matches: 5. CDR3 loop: CASSRTGRDEKLFF. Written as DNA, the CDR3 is TGTGCCAGCAGCCGGACAGGCCGAGATGAAAAACTGTTTTTT.

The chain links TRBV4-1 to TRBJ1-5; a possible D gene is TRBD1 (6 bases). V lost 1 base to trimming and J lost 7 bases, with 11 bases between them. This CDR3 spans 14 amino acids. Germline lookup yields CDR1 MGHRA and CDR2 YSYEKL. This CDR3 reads CASSQVTGTQPQHF. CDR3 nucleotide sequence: TGCGCCAGCAGCCAAGTTACAGGGACCCAGCCCCAGCATTTT.

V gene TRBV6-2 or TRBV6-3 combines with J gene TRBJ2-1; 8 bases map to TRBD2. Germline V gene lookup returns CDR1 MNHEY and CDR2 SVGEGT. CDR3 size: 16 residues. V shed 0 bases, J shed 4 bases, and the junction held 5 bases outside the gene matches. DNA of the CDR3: TGTGCCAGCAGTTACTCGAGCGGGGGACCATACAATGAGCAGTTCTTC. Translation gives CASSYSSGGPYNEQFF.

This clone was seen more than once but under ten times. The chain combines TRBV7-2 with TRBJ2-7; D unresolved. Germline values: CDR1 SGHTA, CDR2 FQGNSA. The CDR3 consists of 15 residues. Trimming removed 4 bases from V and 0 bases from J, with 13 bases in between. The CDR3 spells CASSSSVGSSYEQYF. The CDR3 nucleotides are TGTGCCAGCAGCTCTAGTGTAGGTAGCTCCTACGAGCAGTACTTC.

The CDR3 here is CASGGLAGQQETQYF. The DNA of the CDR3 is TGTGCCAGCGGGGGACTAGCGGGGCAACAAGAGACCCAGTACTTC. The V gene is TRBV3-1 (or the pseudogene TRBV3-2), the J gene TRBJ2-5; 13 nucleotides agree with TRBD2. This CDR3 has 15 residues. Germline trimming cut 8 bases from V and 2 bases from J; bases unmatched to any gene: 5. Germline assignment: CDR1 LGHDT and CDR2 YNNKEL (reference sequence).

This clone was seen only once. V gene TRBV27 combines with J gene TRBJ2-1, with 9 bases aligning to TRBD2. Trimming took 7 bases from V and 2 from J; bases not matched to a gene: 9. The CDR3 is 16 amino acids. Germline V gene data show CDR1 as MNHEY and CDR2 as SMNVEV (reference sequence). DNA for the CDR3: TGTGCCAGCAAGCGACTGGCGGGGGGGCCCTACAATGAGCAGTTCTTC. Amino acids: CASKRLAGGPYNEQFF.

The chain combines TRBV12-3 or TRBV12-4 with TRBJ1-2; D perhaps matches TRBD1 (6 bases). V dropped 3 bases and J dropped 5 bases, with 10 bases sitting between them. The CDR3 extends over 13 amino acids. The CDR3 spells CASSLSRGYGYTF. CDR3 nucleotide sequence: TGTGCCAGCAGTTTGAGCAGGGGTTATGGCTACACCTTC.

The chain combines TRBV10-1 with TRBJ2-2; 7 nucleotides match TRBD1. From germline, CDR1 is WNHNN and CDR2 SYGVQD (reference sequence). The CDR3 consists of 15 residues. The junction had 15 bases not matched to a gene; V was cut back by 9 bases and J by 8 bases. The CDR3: CASQTMWGRGGELFF. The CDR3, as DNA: TGCGCCAGTCAGACCATGTGGGGCAGGGGGGGGGAGCTGTTTTTT.

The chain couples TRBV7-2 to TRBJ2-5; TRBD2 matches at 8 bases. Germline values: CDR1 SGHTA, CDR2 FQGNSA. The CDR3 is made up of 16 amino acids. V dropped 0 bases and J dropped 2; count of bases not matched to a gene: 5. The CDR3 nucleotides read TGTGCCAGCAGCTTAGCGCAATCTAGCGGGCAAGAGACCCAGTACTTC. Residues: CASSLAQSSGQETQYF.

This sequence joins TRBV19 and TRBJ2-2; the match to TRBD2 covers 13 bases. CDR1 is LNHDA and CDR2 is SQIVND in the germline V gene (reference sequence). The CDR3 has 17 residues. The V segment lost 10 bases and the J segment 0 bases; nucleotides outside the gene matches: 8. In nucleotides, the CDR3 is TGTGCCACCATGCGACTAGCGGGGGGCCCGAACACCGGGGAGCTGTTTTTT. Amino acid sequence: CATMRLAGGPNTGELFF.

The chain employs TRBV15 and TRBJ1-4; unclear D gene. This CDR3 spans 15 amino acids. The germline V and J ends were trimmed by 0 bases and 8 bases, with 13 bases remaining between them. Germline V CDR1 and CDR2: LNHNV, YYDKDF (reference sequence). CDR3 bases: TGTGCCACCAGCAGAGATCCGGTTGTACGGGAAAAACTGTTTTTT. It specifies CATSRDPVVREKLFF.